These 30 T cell receptor beta chains were sequenced from one sample in a study of identical twins. TCRdb used MiXCR to reprocess the 5' RACE reads, holding one entry per CDR3 protein. The sample carries approximately 500,000 distinct CDR3 sequences, 20% to 25% recorded once. These same data were also listed under a study on T cells expressing NK-cell markers.

Sample: CD4+ T cells sorted from blood. The receptor source for this set is a woman younger than 35 in good health.

The V and J genes are TRBV20-1 and TRBJ2-2; D remains unclear. Germline CDR1 and CDR2: DFQATT and SNEGSKA (reference sequence). The CDR3 has 14 residues. The V end was cut by 0 bases, the J end by 3 bases, with 8 bases between. The CDR3 here is CSARDHKHTGELFF. In DNA form, the CDR3 reads TGCAGTGCTAGAGATCATAAGCACACCGGGGAGCTGTTTTTT.

This clonotype occurred a few times. This chain joins TRBV3-1 and TRBJ1-5, with D perhaps matching TRBD1 (6 bases). CDR3 length: 12 residues. Germline CDR1 is LGHDT and CDR2 is YNNKEL (reference sequence). Trimming stripped 1 base from V and 11 bases from J, with 9 bases between. The CDR3 DNA is TGTGCCAGCAGCCAAGGCTACAGGGCCCAGCATTTT. Translated: CASSQGYRAQHF. Drawing the rest from reference TRBV3-1 and TRBJ1-5, the complete variable domain is DTAVSQTPKYLVTQMGNDKSIKCEQNLGHDTMYWYKQDSKKFLKIMFSYNNKELIINETVPNRFSPKSPDKAHLNLHINSLELGDSAVYFCASSQGYRAQHFGDGTRLSIL.

The chain employs TRBV7-2 and TRBJ2-1; the match to TRBD2 covers 7 bases. The junction had 12 bases not matched to a gene; V was cut back by 10 bases and J by 0 bases. The length of the CDR3 is 16 residues. Germline loops: CDR1 SGHTA, CDR2 FQGNSA. In DNA form, the CDR3 reads TGTGCCACTGGGGGAGGGCCCCCCGTCTCCTACAATGAGCAGTTCTTC. As protein: CATGGGPPVSYNEQFF.

V and J are TRBV11-2 and TRBJ2-5; the D call may be TRBD1 or TRBD2 (5 bases each). This CDR3 is 14 amino acids long. Per the germline V gene, CDR1 is SGHAT and CDR2 is FQNNGV. Trimming shortened V by 5 bases and J by 1 base, and 11 bases separated the two germline ends. CDR3 amino acids: CASSLRDAQETQYF. CDR3 coding DNA: TGTGCCAGCAGCCTCCGGGACGCCCAAGAGACCCAGTACTTC.

This clonotype was detected only a few times. The chain joins TRBV9 to TRBJ2-1, with TRBD2 matching over 12 bases. V was pared by 3 bases and J by 4 bases, with 5 bases of the junction left unmatched. This CDR3 comprises 16 residues. CDR1 and CDR2 (germline): SGDLS, YYNGEE. The CDR3, as DNA: TGTGCCAGCAGCGCTAGCGGGGGGGCCGGTTACAATGAGCAGTTCTTC. Its protein product is CASSASGGAGYNEQFF.

J is TRBJ2-5 and V is TRBV10-3; D perhaps matches TRBD2 (5 bases). V was trimmed by 4 bases and J by 7 bases, leaving 16 bases between them. The CDR3 is 14 residues long. Germline V lookup: CDR1 ENHRY, CDR2 SYGVKD. The CDR3 sequence: CAISVDDREGTQYF. CDR3 in DNA: TGTGCCATCAGTGTTGATGACCGGGAAGGGACCCAGTACTTC.

With regard to this clonotype: One junction end does not reproduce the germline sequence, and a read error may be involved. The J gene is TRBJ2-5, the V gene TRBV5-8, with 14 bases identical to TRBD2. This CDR3 spans 16 amino acids. Germline V gene data show CDR1 as SGHTS and CDR2 as YDEGEE. The CDR3 DNA reads TGTGCCAGCAGCTTGGTTCTGGGACTAGCGGGAGAGACCCTGTACTTC. It codes for CASSLVLGLAGETLYF.

The V gene is TRBV20-1, the J gene TRBJ2-7; D uncertain. This CDR3 has 13 amino acids. Trimming pared 8 bases from V and 4 bases from J, leaving 18 bases between. Germline CDR1 DFQATT, CDR2 SNEGSKA (reference sequence). DNA of the CDR3: TGCAGTTGTCTCGGGCCCAACGGTTACGAGCAGTACTTC. Translation: CSCLGPNGYEQYF.

The chain recombines TRBV7-8 with TRBJ2-3; D possibly matches TRBD1 or TRBD2 (5 bases each). Trimming cost V 6 bases and J 7 bases, with 23 bases left between them. The germline V gene encodes CDR1 SGHVS and CDR2 FQNEAQ. CDR3 length equals 16 residues. CDR3 in amino acids: CASRKARGRRIYTQYF. The DNA for the CDR3 is TGTGCCAGCAGAAAAGCCCGGGGCCGTCGGATTTATACGCAGTATTTT.

The J gene is TRBJ2-1, the V gene TRBV7-3, with D possibly matching TRBD1 (5 bases). Germline V CDR1 and CDR2: SGHTA, FQGTGA. Trimming left V 5 bases short and J 6 bases short, with 11 bases between. The length of the CDR3 is 13 residues. For the CDR3, the DNA is TGTGCCAGCAGCCCAGGGTGGGTCAATGAGCAGTTCTTC. Protein sequence: CASSPGWVNEQFF.

V usage is TRBV6-2 or TRBV6-3 and J usage is TRBJ2-7; 7 nucleotides match TRBD2. This CDR3 is 13 amino acids long. Germline V CDR1 and CDR2: MNHEY, SVGEGT. After removal of 4 bases from V and 3 bases from J, the junction contained 3 bases not matched to a gene. CDR3 DNA: TGTGCCAGCAGTTTCCGCGGGGGCTACGAGCAGTACTTC. This codes for CASSFRGGYEQYF.

The genes are TRBV7-8 and TRBJ1-1, with 8 bases fitting TRBD1. Germline trimming cut 7 bases from V and 2 bases from J; bases unmatched to any gene: 9. The germline CDR1 and CDR2 sequences are SGHVS and FQNEAQ. This CDR3 has 15 residues. The CDR3 reads CASNGQGSINTEAFF. The CDR3 DNA follows: TGTGCCAGCAACGGACAGGGCTCCATTAACACTGAAGCTTTCTTT.

The CDR3 region is CASSEIDTEQYF. The DNA of the CDR3 is TGTGCCAGCAGTGAGATAGACACCGAGCAGTACTTC. The V call is TRBV2, the J call TRBJ2-7; D unclear. The CDR3 loop spans 12 amino acids. Trimming pared 3 bases from V and 6 bases from J, leaving 9 bases between. The V gene's germline CDR1 is SNHLY and CDR2 FYNNEI.

This clonotype has more than one count but fewer than ten. This sequence joins TRBV20-1 and TRBJ2-7; D not certain. The CDR3 has 14 residues. V lost 0 bases to trimming and J lost 3 bases, with 12 bases between them. Germline V gene lookup returns CDR1 DFQATT and CDR2 SNEGSKA (reference sequence). The CDR3: CSARDGRNYYEQYF. The CDR3 DNA reads as TGCAGTGCTAGAGACGGACGGAATTACTACGAGCAGTACTTC.

This chain's CDR3 is CSAGVLAKNIQYF. Written as DNA, the CDR3 is TGCAGTGCTGGAGTTCTAGCCAAAAACATTCAGTACTTC. The chain recombines TRBV20-1 with TRBJ2-4; D unclear. Germline V gives CDR1 DFQATT, CDR2 SNEGSKA (reference sequence). CDR3 length equals 13 residues. The V gene lost 5 bases and the J gene lost 0 bases, with 8 bases spanning the gap.

The table lists this clonotype with a few counts. The chain carries TRBV12-3 or TRBV12-4 and TRBJ1-5; D gene unclear. The CDR3 has 14 residues. Trimming cost V 0 bases and J 8 bases, with 11 bases left between them. The DNA for the CDR3 is TGTGCCAGCAGTTTAGCGGCGGCCCCAAAGCCCCAGCATTTT. This sequence encodes CASSLAAAPKPQHF.

The gene calls are TRBV13 and TRBJ1-5; TRBD1 matches at 7 bases. J was trimmed by 7 bases and V by 0 bases; bases with no gene match: 9. Germline loops: CDR1 PRHDT, CDR2 FYEKMQ (reference sequence). The CDR3 is 16 amino acids. The CDR3 DNA sequence: TGTGCCAGCAGCTTAGGCTCGACAGGGAATAGGCAGCCCCAGCATTTT. Translated: CASSLGSTGNRQPQHF. The full variable domain, rest sourced from reference TRBV13 and TRBJ1-5, is AAGVIQSPRHLIKEKRETATLKCYPIPRHDTVYWYQQGPGQDPQFLISFYEKMQSDKGSIPDRFSAQQFSDYHSELNMSSLELGDSALYFCASSLGSTGNRQPQHFGDGTRLSIL.

This clonotype was seen a handful of times. The CDR3 DNA sequence: TGTGCCTGGAGTAGGGGATCTAACTATGGCTACACCTTC. Translated: CAWSRGSNYGYTF. V usage is TRBV30 and J usage is TRBJ1-2; D is possibly TRBD1 (5 bases). V dropped 2 bases and J dropped 0 bases, with 7 bases sitting between them. CDR1 and CDR2 (germline): GTSNPN, SVGIG (reference sequence). The CDR3 has 13 residues. Using reference TRBV30 and TRBJ1-2 for the parts outside the CDR3, the full variable domain is SQTIHQWPATLVQPVGSPLSLECTVEGTSNPNLYWYRQAAGRGLQLLFYSVGIGQISSEVPQNLSASRPQDRQFILSSKKLLLSDSGFYLCAWSRGSNYGYTFGSGTRLTVV.

This clonotype was observed a few times. This chain joins TRBV5-1 and TRBJ1-4; D is perhaps TRBD1 (6 bases). Trimming pared 3 bases from V and 4 bases from J, leaving 10 bases between. The CDR3 covers 14 residues. The germline gives CDR1 SGHRS, CDR2 YFSETQ. In DNA form, the CDR3 reads TGCGCCAGCAGCTCACAGGGCGATAATGAAAAACTGTTTTTT. Protein: CASSSQGDNEKLFF.

The chain employs TRBV7-3 and TRBJ1-2, with D possibly matching TRBD1 (5 bases). Germline CDR1 is SGHTA and CDR2 is FQGTGA. With 3 bases removed from V and 4 bases from J, the gap between germline ends came to 15 bases. This CDR3 region has 15 residues. The CDR3 region is CASSLNGQTAYGYTF. The CDR3 nucleotides are TGTGCCAGCAGCTTGAATGGCCAGACAGCCTATGGCTACACCTTC. Filled out from reference TRBV7-3 and TRBJ1-2, the complete variable domain reads GAGVSQTPSNKVTEKGKYVELRCDPISGHTALYWYRQSLGQGPEFLIYFQGTGAADDSGLPNDRFFAVRPEGSVSTLKIQRTERGDSAVYLCASSLNGQTAYGYTFGSGTRLTVV.

This clonotype was seen only a few times. This rearrangement joins TRBV5-1 to TRBJ1-6; D may be TRBD1 (5 bases). V lost 4 bases to trimming and J lost 10 bases, with 15 bases between them. This CDR3 has 14 amino acids. Per the germline V gene, CDR1 is SGHRS and CDR2 is YFSETQ. Here the CDR3 DNA reads TGCGCCAGCAGCCCCCCCGTCCAGGGATCACCCCTCCACTTT. Amino acids: CASSPPVQGSPLHF.

V and J are TRBV4-3 and TRBJ2-6; 10 bases are shared with TRBD2. The germline CDR1 and CDR2 sequences are LGHNA and YSLEER. Trimming at V came to 2 bases and at J to 0 bases, leaving 10 bases not matched to a gene. The CDR3 extends over 20 amino acids. The CDR3 DNA reads TGCGCCAGCAGCCAACACCTAGCGGGAGCGTATAACTCTGGGGCCAACGTCCTGACTTTC. This gives the protein CASSQHLAGAYNSGANVLTF.

This clonotype was seen more than once but under ten times. The V gene is TRBV7-2, the J gene TRBJ2-5; 8 nucleotides line up with TRBD2. Germline V lookup: CDR1 SGHTA, CDR2 FQGNSA. The J segment lost 5 bases and the V segment lost 6 bases, leaving 8 bases of the junction unmatched. The CDR3 totals 14 residues. The CDR3 sequence is CASSRTGGRETQYF. For the CDR3, the DNA is TGTGCCAGCAGTCGGACGGGGGGGCGGGAGACCCAGTACTTC.

This clonotype came up a few times. The chain carries TRBV20-1 and TRBJ2-7, with a possible D match to TRBD2 (6 bases). Germline loops: CDR1 DFQATT, CDR2 SNEGSKA (reference sequence). The CDR3 covers 13 residues. The V and J ends lost 6 bases and 6 bases respectively, with 18 bases between them. As DNA, the CDR3 is TGCAGTGCAACCCCTTCGTCGGGAGCCGAGCAGTACTTC. Its protein is CSATPSSGAEQYF.

The V gene is TRBV16, the J gene TRBJ1-1, with D uncertain. V dropped 4 bases and J dropped 2 bases, with 14 bases sitting between them. Looked up from germline, CDR1 is KGHSY and CDR2 is FQNENV. This CDR3 is 15 amino acids long. CDR3: CASSPNRASNTEAFF. Here the CDR3 DNA reads TGTGCCAGCAGCCCGAACCGGGCAAGCAACACTGAAGCTTTCTTT.

This clonotype was seen a handful of times. The chain couples TRBV20-1 to TRBJ2-3, with a tentative D call TRBD2 (6 bases). Trimming left V 6 bases short and J 2 bases short, with 15 bases between. The CDR3 is 14 residues long. CDR1 and CDR2 from the germline V gene are DFQATT and SNEGSKA (reference sequence). CDR3 protein: CSAGQRVITDTQYF. CDR3 coding DNA: TGCAGTGCGGGGCAGCGGGTGATCACAGATACGCAGTATTTT.

The V gene is TRBV14, the J gene TRBJ2-1; TRBD1 matches at 9 bases. The CDR3 sequence is 16 residues long. The germline CDR1 and CDR2 sequences are SGHDN and FVKESK. J gave up 7 bases and V 4 bases, and 11 bases lay outside the gene matches. CDR3 sequence reads: CASSRTGGLGRNEQFF. In nucleotides, the CDR3 is TGTGCCAGCAGCCGCACAGGGGGCTTAGGGAGGAATGAGCAGTTCTTC.

The J gene is TRBJ2-3, the V gene TRBV6-2 or TRBV6-3, with a possible D match to TRBD1 (6 bases). V shed 6 bases and J shed 3 bases, with 22 bases lying between them. The CDR3 spans 17 residues. Germline lookup yields CDR1 MNHEY and CDR2 SVGEGT. The CDR3 spells CASRTGRQAGWTDTQYF. CDR3 DNA: TGTGCCAGCAGAACAGGCCGACAGGCCGGATGGACAGATACGCAGTATTTT.

The chain joins TRBV25-1 to TRBJ2-5; D tentatively reads TRBD1 or TRBD2 (5 bases each). Trimming removed 7 bases at V and 5 bases at J, with 14 bases between. The V gene's germline CDR1 is MGHDK and CDR2 SYGVNS. This CDR3 is built from 13 residues. Here the CDR3 DNA reads TGTGCCAGCAACCGTGGGAGACAGGAGACCCAGTACTTC. Amino acids: CASNRGRQETQYF.

This clonotype was seen repeatedly, ten times or more. The V gene is TRBV3-1, the J gene TRBJ1-1; D perhaps matches TRBD1 (6 bases). V was cut by 1 base and J by 5 bases, with 14 bases left in between. CDR1 and CDR2 (germline): LGHDT, YNNKEL (reference sequence). The CDR3 totals 15 residues. CDR3 DNA: TGTGCCAGCAGCCAAGGCGGCAGGGGAGCGACTGAAGCTTTCTTT. The encoded protein is CASSQGGRGATEAFF.